These T cell receptor beta chains were read from a single sample in a study. TCRdb itself ran the 5' RACE reads through MiXCR, one entry per CDR3 protein. The table lists thousands of distinct CDR3 sequences, roughly 15% of them singletons, with under 4% in the top ten. Sequencing was carried out using memory CD4+ T cells sorted from blood. The source is a female donor with breast cancer. CDR3s include the opening cysteine and the closing phenylalanine or tryptophan. A D gene is named only where the DNA matches it firmly. Not all rows give a size; the values are once, few, many and, for expanded clones, a class.

v_call: TRBV5-1; j_call: TRBJ2-7; clone_size: medium-sized; d_call: TRBD2; cdr3_aa: CATRGVLDYEQYF; cdr3_nt: TGCGCCACCCGGGGGGTACTAGACTACGAGCAGTACTTC
v_call: TRBV4-2; j_call: TRBJ1-2; clone_size: medium-sized; d_call: TRBD1; cdr3_aa: CASSLGTGGYGYTF; cdr3_nt: TGTGCCAGCAGCCTAGGTACAGGGGGATATGGCTACACCTTC
v_call: TRBV7-2; j_call: TRBJ1-1; clone_size: medium-sized; d_call: NA; cdr3_aa: CASSFGGRRSTEAFF; cdr3_nt: TGTGCCAGCAGCTTTGGGGGACGGCGGAGCACTGAAGCTTTCTTT
v_call: TRBV13; j_call: TRBJ2-3; clone_size: few; d_call: NA; cdr3_aa: CASSLDTASSGTQYF; cdr3_nt: TGTGCCAGCAGCTTAGATACAGCTAGTTCAGGTACGCAGTATTTT
v_call: TRBV25-1; j_call: TRBJ1-1; clone_size: NA; d_call: NA; cdr3_aa: CASSKGGRSEAFF; cdr3_nt: TGTGCCAGCAGTAAGGGGGGACGGTCAGAAGCTTTCTTT
v_call: TRBV9; j_call: TRBJ2-5; clone_size: NA; d_call: NA; cdr3_aa: CASSVGVGKLVTQYF; cdr3_nt: TGTGCCAGCAGCGTAGGGGTGGGGAAACTAGTGACCCAGTACTTC
v_call: TRBV20-1; j_call: TRBJ2-1; clone_size: NA; d_call: NA; cdr3_aa: CSARTRRGRNGQLF; cdr3_nt: TGCAGTGCTAGAACACGCAGGGGTCGGAATGGGCAGCTCTTC
v_call: TRBV24-1; j_call: TRBJ2-3; clone_size: medium-sized; d_call: NA; cdr3_aa: CATSDPGDPKADTQYF; cdr3_nt: TGTGCCACCAGTGATCCAGGGGACCCGAAAGCGGATACGCAGTATTTT
v_call: TRBV5-1; j_call: TRBJ1-1; clone_size: medium-sized; d_call: NA; cdr3_aa: CASSKQGFTEAFF; cdr3_nt: TGCGCCAGCAGCAAACAGGGCTTCACTGAAGCTTTCTTT
v_call: TRBV12-5; j_call: TRBJ2-5; clone_size: many; d_call: TRBD2; cdr3_aa: CASGSHSGGTSRRGETQYF; cdr3_nt: TGTGCTAGTGGTTCTCACTCAGGCGGGACTAGCAGGAGGGGAGAGACCCAGTACTTC
v_call: TRBV6-2/TRBV6-3; j_call: TRBJ2-5; clone_size: medium-sized; d_call: NA; cdr3_aa: CASRLSETQYF; cdr3_nt: TGTGCCAGCAGGCTGAGCGAGACCCAGTACTTC
v_call: TRBV15; j_call: TRBJ1-5; clone_size: once; d_call: TRBD1; cdr3_aa: CATSRAGFEGQGISNQPQHF; cdr3_nt: TGTGCCACCAGCAGGGCCGGTTTTGAGGGACAGGGCATTAGCAATCAGCCCCAGCATTTT
v_call: TRBV12-3/TRBV12-4; j_call: TRBJ2-6; clone_size: many; d_call: TRBD1; cdr3_aa: CASSDGTAGANVLTF; cdr3_nt: TGTGCCAGCAGCGACGGGACAGCTGGGGCCAACGTCCTGACTTTC
v_call: TRBV7-2; j_call: TRBJ1-4; clone_size: many; d_call: TRBD1; cdr3_aa: CASSPRTGAEKLFF; cdr3_nt: TGTGCCAGCAGCCCCCGGACAGGGGCTGAAAAACTGTTTTTT
v_call: TRBV11-3; j_call: TRBJ2-5; clone_size: medium-sized; d_call: TRBD1; cdr3_aa: CASSTGGNQETQYF; cdr3_nt: TGTGCCAGCAGCACAGGGGGCAACCAAGAGACCCAGTACTTC
v_call: TRBV7-2; j_call: TRBJ2-5; clone_size: NA; d_call: NA; cdr3_aa: CASSPGSTRETQYF; cdr3_nt: TGTGCCAGCAGCCCCGGGTCAACCAGAGAGACCCAGTACTTC
v_call: TRBV7-2; j_call: TRBJ1-2; clone_size: medium-sized; d_call: NA; cdr3_aa: CASSRGRSNYGYTF; cdr3_nt: TGTGCCAGCAGCAGGGGCAGATCTAACTATGGCTACACCTTC
v_call: TRBV5-1; j_call: TRBJ2-5; clone_size: medium-sized; d_call: NA; cdr3_aa: CASSPLARDIETQYF; cdr3_nt: TGCGCCAGCAGCCCCCTGGCCAGGGACATTGAGACCCAGTACTTC
v_call: TRBV6-1; j_call: TRBJ1-3; clone_size: medium-sized; d_call: TRBD1; cdr3_aa: CASSSRQGGAGNTIYF; cdr3_nt: TGTGCCAGCAGCTCCAGACAGGGAGGGGCTGGAAACACCATATATTTT
v_call: TRBV12-3/TRBV12-4; j_call: TRBJ2-7; clone_size: NA; d_call: NA; cdr3_aa: CASSYDGEYEQDF; cdr3_nt: TGTGCCAGCAGTTACGACGGGGAATACGAGCAGGACTTC
v_call: TRBV12-3/TRBV12-4; j_call: TRBJ2-1; clone_size: medium-sized; d_call: TRBD2; cdr3_aa: CASRITSGSINEQFF; cdr3_nt: TGTGCCAGCAGGATTACTAGCGGGAGTATCAATGAGCAGTTCTTC
v_call: TRBV6-2/TRBV6-3; j_call: TRBJ2-5; clone_size: medium-sized; d_call: NA; cdr3_aa: CASKRWEEETQYF; cdr3_nt: TGTGCCAGCAAAAGGTGGGAGGAGGAGACCCAGTACTTC
v_call: TRBV6-1; j_call: TRBJ2-3; clone_size: many; d_call: NA; cdr3_aa: CASSALVTQYF; cdr3_nt: TGTGCCAGCAGTGCCCTAGTTACGCAGTATTTT
v_call: TRBV19; j_call: TRBJ1-5; clone_size: NA; d_call: NA; cdr3_aa: CASSARDETQHF; cdr3_nt: TGTGCCAGTAGTGCCAGGGACGAGACCCAGCATTTT
v_call: TRBV24-1; j_call: TRBJ2-3; clone_size: few; d_call: TRBD1; cdr3_aa: CATSDSSRDRATDTQYF; cdr3_nt: TGTGCCACCAGTGATTCGTCCCGGGACAGGGCGACAGATACGCAGTATTTT
v_call: TRBV7-2; j_call: TRBJ2-3; clone_size: once; d_call: TRBD2; cdr3_aa: CASSLRGTSGTDTQYF; cdr3_nt: TGTGCCAGCAGCCTAAGGGGGACTAGCGGGACAGATACGCAGTATTTT
v_call: TRBV7-9; j_call: TRBJ2-1; clone_size: NA; d_call: NA; cdr3_aa: CASSLVRDHPYNEQFF; cdr3_nt: TGTGCCAGCAGCTTAGTCCGGGACCATCCCTACAATGAGCAGTTCTTC
v_call: TRBV12-3/TRBV12-4; j_call: TRBJ2-7; clone_size: NA; d_call: TRBD1; cdr3_aa: CASSGRQGVSYEQYF; cdr3_nt: TGTGCCAGCTCGGGCCGACAGGGCGTTTCCTACGAGCAGTACTTC
v_call: TRBV7-8; j_call: TRBJ1-5; clone_size: medium-sized; d_call: TRBD1; cdr3_aa: CASSESIGQVGNQPQHF; cdr3_nt: TGTGCCAGCAGCGAATCCATTGGACAGGTCGGAAATCAGCCCCAGCATTTT
v_call: TRBV27; j_call: TRBJ1-6; clone_size: NA; d_call: NA; cdr3_aa: CASRSRQLEPLHF; cdr3_nt: TGTGCCAGCAGGTCAAGGCAGTTAGAACCCCTCCACTTT
v_call: TRBV6-5; j_call: TRBJ2-1; clone_size: medium-sized; d_call: TRBD2; cdr3_aa: CATNRWTSGTNNEQFF; cdr3_nt: TGTGCCACCAACCGCTGGACTAGCGGGACTAACAATGAGCAGTTCTTC
v_call: TRBV5-1; j_call: TRBJ2-2; clone_size: many; d_call: NA; cdr3_aa: CASSLTESNTGELFF; cdr3_nt: TGCGCCAGCAGCTTAACAGAATCGAACACCGGGGAGCTGTTTTTT
v_call: TRBV4-2; j_call: TRBJ2-5; clone_size: NA; d_call: NA; cdr3_aa: CASSPSDSPQETQYF; cdr3_nt: TGTGCCAGCAGCCCCTCAGACAGTCCCCAAGAGACCCAGTACTTC
v_call: TRBV7-9; j_call: TRBJ2-7; clone_size: NA; d_call: NA; cdr3_aa: CASSLGGVTYEQYF; cdr3_nt: TGCGCCAGCAGCTTAGGTGGCGTCACCTACGAGCAGTACTTC
v_call: TRBV5-6; j_call: TRBJ2-1; clone_size: medium-sized; d_call: NA; cdr3_aa: CASSPRDPVYNEQFF; cdr3_nt: TGTGCCAGCAGCCCGAGGGACCCCGTCTACAATGAGCAGTTCTTC
v_call: TRBV6-1; j_call: TRBJ1-2; clone_size: medium-sized; d_call: NA; cdr3_aa: CASSEEAYGRVKGYTF; cdr3_nt: TGTGCCAGCAGTGAAGAAGCGTACGGCAGGGTAAAAGGCTACACCTTC
v_call: TRBV5-5; j_call: TRBJ2-6; clone_size: medium-sized; d_call: NA; cdr3_aa: CASSLSPSGANVLTF; cdr3_nt: TGTGCCAGCAGCTTGTCCCCCAGTGGGGCCAACGTCCTGACTTTC
v_call: TRBV28; j_call: TRBJ1-1; clone_size: medium-sized; d_call: TRBD1; cdr3_aa: CASISTGLNTEAFF; cdr3_nt: TGTGCCAGCATATCGACAGGGTTGAACACTGAAGCTTTCTTT
v_call: TRBV2; j_call: TRBJ1-1; clone_size: many; d_call: NA; cdr3_aa: CASSVGAGTEAFF; cdr3_nt: TGTGCCAGCAGTGTGGGGGCGGGCACTGAAGCTTTCTTT
v_call: TRBV12-3/TRBV12-4; j_call: TRBJ1-3; clone_size: medium-sized; d_call: NA; cdr3_aa: CASSLRRRNTIYF; cdr3_nt: TGTGCCAGCAGTTTAAGAAGGAGGAACACCATATATTTT
v_call: TRBV29-1; j_call: TRBJ2-5; clone_size: many; d_call: NA; cdr3_aa: CSVEDPDRQETQYF; cdr3_nt: TGCAGCGTTGAAGATCCCGACAGACAAGAGACCCAGTACTTC
v_call: TRBV18; j_call: TRBJ1-6; clone_size: medium-sized; d_call: NA; cdr3_aa: CASSPRGVGDSPLHF; cdr3_nt: TGTGCCAGCTCACCACGAGGGGTCGGGGATTCACCCCTCCACTTT
v_call: TRBV5-1; j_call: TRBJ2-6; clone_size: medium-sized; d_call: NA; cdr3_aa: CASSPAGARGANVLTF; cdr3_nt: TGCGCCAGCAGCCCTGCCGGGGCGCGGGGGGCCAACGTCCTGACTTTC
v_call: TRBV5-1; j_call: TRBJ2-5; clone_size: medium-sized; d_call: TRBD1; cdr3_aa: CASSLDTGVETQYF; cdr3_nt: TGCGCCAGCAGCTTGGATACAGGGGTAGAGACCCAGTACTTC
v_call: TRBV5-5; j_call: TRBJ2-5; clone_size: medium-sized; d_call: TRBD1; cdr3_aa: CASSLGQGTPVETQYF; cdr3_nt: TGTGCCAGCAGCCTGGGACAGGGGACACCAGTGGAGACCCAGTACTTC